The 15 T cell receptor beta chains below all came from one sample that was sequenced in a study of blood T cell repertoires in COVID-19 (TCRdb year 2020). Libraries came from the immunoSEQ multiplex PCR assay. Here the immuneACCESS table is served through TCRdb, limited to in-frame sequences with V and J called. Missing clones are a known gap in these copies; in checked studies unresolved V genes cover under half, and the rest lacks a known reason. For this sample there are more than 45,000 clones; roughly 87% appear just once. The ten biggest clones cover 3% to 3.5% of the sample. What was sequenced was peripheral blood. The receptors derive from a human donor in a cohort sampled during active COVID-19.

This clone is a singleton in its sample. V is TRBV4-1 and J is TRBJ2-7; 8 bases fit TRBD2. The CDR3 loop spans 15 amino acids. The V gene's germline CDR1 is MGHRA and CDR2 YSYEKL. The J segment lost 3 bases and the V segment lost 0 bases, leaving 4 bases of the junction unmatched. CDR3 amino acids: CASSQESGGSYEQYF. In DNA, the CDR3 is TGCGCCAGCAGCCAAGAGTCGGGAGGGAGCTACGAGCAGTACTTC.

This chain connects TRBV9 to TRBJ2-7; tentative D call: TRBD1 (6 bases). Trimming left V 0 bases short and J 2 bases short, with 12 bases between. The CDR3 is 15 residues long. The germline CDR1 and CDR2 sequences are SGDLS and YYNGEE. This CDR3 is CASSVATGNAYEQYF. The CDR3 nucleotides read TGTGCCAGCAGCGTAGCCACAGGGAATGCCTACGAGCAGTACTTC.

The J gene is TRBJ2-1, the V gene TRBV20-1; 7 bases align to TRBD2. With 6 bases clipped from V and 9 bases from J, the junction kept 5 bases outside the gene matches. CDR1 DFQATT and CDR2 SNEGSKA come from the germline V gene (reference sequence). CDR3 length: 11 residues. DNA for the CDR3: TGCAGTGCCGGGAGGTCCGCTGAGCAGTTCTTC. This encodes CSAGRSAEQFF.

The chain links TRBV5-1 to TRBJ2-1, with D maybe TRBD2 (6 bases). The CDR3 length is 15 residues. V lost 5 bases, J lost 6 bases, and 18 bases lay in between. The germline gives CDR1 SGHRS, CDR2 YFSETQ. The CDR3 loop is CASSKEGRESNEQFF. Written as DNA, the CDR3 is TGCGCCAGCAGTAAGGAGGGCAGGGAGTCCAATGAGCAGTTCTTC.

The genes are TRBV3-1 (or the pseudogene TRBV3-2) and TRBJ2-7; D might be TRBD1 (6 bases). Germline CDR1 LGHDT, CDR2 YNNKEL (reference sequence). The CDR3 totals 15 residues. With 1 base removed from V and 3 bases from J, the gap between germline ends came to 13 bases. The CDR3 protein is CASSQGPDSFYEQYF. CDR3 nucleotides: TGTGCCAGCAGCCAAGGGCCGGACAGTTTCTACGAGCAGTACTTC.

The DNA for the CDR3 is TGTGCCAGCAGCCTGATACAGGGCCCCCAGTACTTC. It translates to CASSLIQGPQYF. V usage is TRBV5-6 and J usage is TRBJ2-5; D is possibly TRBD1 (6 bases). Looked up from germline, CDR1 is SGHDT and CDR2 is YYEEEE. The CDR3 is made up of 12 amino acids. V shed 4 bases and J shed 9 bases, with 13 bases lying between them.

The rearrangement joins TRBV5-4 to TRBJ1-3; tentative D call: TRBD1 (6 bases). Germline V CDR1 and CDR2: SGHNT, YYREEE (reference sequence). V lost 4 bases to trimming and J lost 1 base, with 12 bases between them. CDR3 length: 15 amino acids. CDR3 amino acids: CASSKQGHSGNTIYF. The CDR3 DNA reads TGTGCCAGCAGCAAACAGGGCCATTCTGGAAACACCATATATTTT.

The CDR3 sequence is CASRLKESSGNTIYF. CDR3 sequence (DNA): TGTGCCAGCAGACTCAAAGAGAGCTCTGGAAACACCATATATTTT. This sequence joins TRBV2 and TRBJ1-3; no clear D. Germline values: CDR1 SNHLY, CDR2 FYNNEI. With 6 bases removed from V and 0 bases from J, the gap between germline ends came to 12 bases. This CDR3 has 15 residues. Using reference TRBV2 and TRBJ1-3 for the parts outside the CDR3, the full variable domain is EPEVTQTPSHQVTQMGQEVILRCVPISNHLYFYWYRQILGQKVEFLVSFYNNEISEKSEIFDDQFSVERPDGSNFTLKIRSTKLEDSAMYFCASRLKESSGNTIYFGEGSWLTVV.

The chain links TRBV2 to TRBJ2-1, with 12 bases matching TRBD1. The ends lost 3 bases at V and 10 bases at J; junction bases unmatched: 13. There are 17 residues in the CDR3. Germline V CDR1 and CDR2: SNHLY, FYNNEI. DNA of the CDR3: TGTGCCAGCAGTGATATCCTACCGGGACAGGGGGCAGGCGAGCAGTTCTTC. This encodes CASSDILPGQGAGEQFF.

The J gene is TRBJ2-1, the V gene TRBV30, with D possibly TRBD1 on 6 matching bases. The CDR3 spans 12 residues. The V gene's germline CDR1 is GTSNPN and CDR2 SVGIG (reference sequence). Trimming left V 0 bases short and J 9 bases short, with 9 bases between. This CDR3 is CAWSVEGVEQFF. CDR3 DNA sequence: TGTGCCTGGAGTGTAGAGGGGGTTGAGCAGTTCTTC.

V is TRBV11-2 and J is TRBJ2-2; 11 positions agree with TRBD2. CDR3 length: 18 amino acids. Germline trimming cut 2 bases from V and 6 bases from J; bases unmatched to any gene: 11. CDR1 is SGHAT, CDR2 FQNNGV, per germline. The CDR3 sequence is CASSLLAGGRANAGELFF. The CDR3 region has the DNA TGTGCCAGCAGCTTATTAGCGGGAGGGCGCGCAAATGCCGGGGAGCTGTTTTTT.

The chain is built from TRBV9 and TRBJ2-1; a weak D match, TRBD1 (6 bases). Germline V lookup: CDR1 SGDLS, CDR2 YYNGEE. V dropped 0 bases and J dropped 6 bases, with 16 bases sitting between them. This CDR3 has 16 amino acids. The CDR3 sequence: CASSVDPQRGSNEQFF. In DNA, the CDR3 is TGTGCCAGCAGCGTAGACCCCCAGAGGGGGAGCAATGAGCAGTTCTTC.

The V gene is TRBV9, the J gene TRBJ1-1, with a possible D match to TRBD1 (6 bases). CDR1 is SGDLS, CDR2 YYNGEE, per germline. This CDR3 region has 14 residues. V lost 5 bases and J 1 base, leaving 12 bases between the germline ends. CDR3 nucleotide sequence: TGTGCCAGCAGTCCCGGACAGAGGAACACTGAAGCTTTCTTT. This encodes CASSPGQRNTEAFF.

A few counts support this clone. This rearrangement joins TRBV2 to TRBJ2-1; 7 bases line up with TRBD2. Per germline, CDR1 SNHLY and CDR2 FYNNEI. V lost 6 bases and J lost 5; bases outside the gene matches: 4. The CDR3 sequence is 13 residues long. This CDR3 reads CASREGTNNEQFF. DNA for the CDR3: TGTGCCAGCAGAGAGGGGACTAACAATGAGCAGTTCTTC. Drawing the rest from reference TRBV2 and TRBJ2-1, the complete variable domain is EPEVTQTPSHQVTQMGQEVILRCVPISNHLYFYWYRQILGQKVEFLVSFYNNEISEKSEIFDDQFSVERPDGSNFTLKIRSTKLEDSAMYFCASREGTNNEQFFGPGTRLTVL.

CDR3 nucleotide sequence: TGTGCCACCAGTGCACCCGGGACAGGGTCCTACAATGAGCAGTTCTTC. Translating gives CATSAPGTGSYNEQFF. The gene calls are TRBV24-1 and TRBJ2-1; TRBD1 aligns across 9 bases. The CDR3 is 16 amino acids. V dropped 5 bases and J dropped 1; count of bases not matched to a gene: 5. The germline CDR1 and CDR2 sequences are KGHDR and SFDVKD.